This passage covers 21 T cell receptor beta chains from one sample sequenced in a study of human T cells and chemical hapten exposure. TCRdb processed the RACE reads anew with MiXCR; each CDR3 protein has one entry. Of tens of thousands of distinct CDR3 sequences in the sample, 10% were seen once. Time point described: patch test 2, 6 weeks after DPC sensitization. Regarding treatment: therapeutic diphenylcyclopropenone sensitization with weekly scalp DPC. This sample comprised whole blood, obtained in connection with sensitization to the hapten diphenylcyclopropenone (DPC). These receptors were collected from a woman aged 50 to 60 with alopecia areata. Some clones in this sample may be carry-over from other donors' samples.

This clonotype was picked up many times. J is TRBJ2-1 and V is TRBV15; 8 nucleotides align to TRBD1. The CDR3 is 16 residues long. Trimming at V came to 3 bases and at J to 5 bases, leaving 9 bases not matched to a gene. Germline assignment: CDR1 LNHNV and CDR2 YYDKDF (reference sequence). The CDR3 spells CATSRYRGITNNEQFF. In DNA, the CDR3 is TGTGCCACCAGCAGGTACAGGGGGATTACAAACAATGAGCAGTTCTTC.

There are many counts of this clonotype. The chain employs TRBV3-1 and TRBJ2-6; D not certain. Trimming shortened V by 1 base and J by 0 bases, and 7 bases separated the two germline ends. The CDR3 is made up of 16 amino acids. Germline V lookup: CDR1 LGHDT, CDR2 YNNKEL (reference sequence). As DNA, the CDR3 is TGTGCCAGCAGCCAAGGAAGACTCTCTGGGGCCAACGTCCTGACTTTC. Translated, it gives CASSQGRLSGANVLTF.

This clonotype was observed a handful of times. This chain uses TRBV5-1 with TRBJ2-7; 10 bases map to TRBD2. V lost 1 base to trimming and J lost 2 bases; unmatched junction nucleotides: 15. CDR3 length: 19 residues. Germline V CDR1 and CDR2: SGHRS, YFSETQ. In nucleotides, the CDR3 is TGCGCCAGCAGCTTGCCAAAACGGACTAGCGGCAAGAGGGCCTACGAGCAGTACTTC. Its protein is CASSLPKRTSGKRAYEQYF. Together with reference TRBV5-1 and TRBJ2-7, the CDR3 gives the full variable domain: KAGVTQTPRYLIKTRGQQVTLSCSPISGHRSVSWYQQTPGQGLQFLFEYFSETQRNKGNFPGRFSGRQFSNSRSEMNVSTLELGDSALYLCASSLPKRTSGKRAYEQYFGPGTRLTVT.

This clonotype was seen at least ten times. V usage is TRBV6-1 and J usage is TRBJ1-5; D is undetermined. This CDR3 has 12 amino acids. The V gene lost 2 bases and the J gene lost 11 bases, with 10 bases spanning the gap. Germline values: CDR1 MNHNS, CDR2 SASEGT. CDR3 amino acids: CASSEWIETQHF. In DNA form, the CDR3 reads TGTGCCAGCAGTGAATGGATCGAGACCCAGCATTTT.

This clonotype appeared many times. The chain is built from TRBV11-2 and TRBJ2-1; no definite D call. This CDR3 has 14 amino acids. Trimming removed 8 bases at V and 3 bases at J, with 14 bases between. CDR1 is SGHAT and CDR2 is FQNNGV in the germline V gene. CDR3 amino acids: CASSSLPLYNEQFF. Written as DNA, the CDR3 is TGTGCCAGCTCCTCCCTCCCTCTCTACAATGAGCAGTTCTTC.

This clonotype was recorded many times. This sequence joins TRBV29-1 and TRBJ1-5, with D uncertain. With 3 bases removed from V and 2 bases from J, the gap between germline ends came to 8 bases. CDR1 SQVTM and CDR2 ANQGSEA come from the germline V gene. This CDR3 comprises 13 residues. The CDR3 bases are TGCAGCGTTGATGAGGGCGGCAATCAGCCCCAGCATTTT. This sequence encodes CSVDEGGNQPQHF.

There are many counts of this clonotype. CDR3 amino acids: CSARVSQAGTDTQYF. The CDR3 DNA reads as TGCAGTGCTAGAGTGAGTCAGGCAGGGACAGATACGCAGTATTTT. The chain uses TRBV20-1 and TRBJ2-3, with D tentatively TRBD1 (5 bases). Between the trimmed V and J ends, which lost 1 base and 3 bases, there was a span of 14 bases. The CDR3 spans 15 residues. The germline CDR1 and CDR2 sequences are DFQATT and SNEGSKA (reference sequence).

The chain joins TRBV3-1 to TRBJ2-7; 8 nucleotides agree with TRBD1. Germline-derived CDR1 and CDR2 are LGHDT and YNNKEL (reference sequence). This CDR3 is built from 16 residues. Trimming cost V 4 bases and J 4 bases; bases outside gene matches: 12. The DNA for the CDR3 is TGTGCCAGCAGCCCCGGACAGGGAGCAAGTTGGTACGAGCAGTACTTC. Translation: CASSPGQGASWYEQYF.

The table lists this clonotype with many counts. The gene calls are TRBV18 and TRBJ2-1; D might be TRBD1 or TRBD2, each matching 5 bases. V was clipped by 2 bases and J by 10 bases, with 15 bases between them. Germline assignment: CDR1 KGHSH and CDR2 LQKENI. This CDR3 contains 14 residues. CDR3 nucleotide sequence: TGTGCCAGCTCACCAGAAAGTGGGGGTTTCGAGCAGTTCTTC. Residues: CASSPESGGFEQFF.

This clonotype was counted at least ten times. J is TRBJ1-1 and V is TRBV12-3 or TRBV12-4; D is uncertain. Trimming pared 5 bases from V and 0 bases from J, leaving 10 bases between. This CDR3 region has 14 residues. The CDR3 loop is CASSPHMMNTEAFF. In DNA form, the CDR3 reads TGTGCCAGCAGTCCCCACATGATGAACACTGAAGCTTTCTTT.

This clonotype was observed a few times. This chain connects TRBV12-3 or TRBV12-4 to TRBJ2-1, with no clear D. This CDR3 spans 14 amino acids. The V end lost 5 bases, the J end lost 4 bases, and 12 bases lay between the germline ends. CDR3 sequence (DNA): TGTGCCAGCAGTCCTCGACAACTATACAATGAGCAGTTCTTC. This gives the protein CASSPRQLYNEQFF.

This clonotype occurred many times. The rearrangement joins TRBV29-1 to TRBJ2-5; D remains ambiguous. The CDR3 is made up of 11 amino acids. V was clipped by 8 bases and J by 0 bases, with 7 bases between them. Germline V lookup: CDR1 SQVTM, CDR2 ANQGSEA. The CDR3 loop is CSFGHQETQYF. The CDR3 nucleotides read TGCAGCTTTGGTCACCAAGAGACCCAGTACTTC.

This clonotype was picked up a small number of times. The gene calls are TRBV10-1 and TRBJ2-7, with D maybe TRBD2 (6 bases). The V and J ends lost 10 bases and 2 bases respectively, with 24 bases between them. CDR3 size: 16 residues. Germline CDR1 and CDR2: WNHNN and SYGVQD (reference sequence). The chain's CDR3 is CANLIPGLVPPYEQYF. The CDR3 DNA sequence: TGCGCCAACCTAATCCCGGGACTCGTCCCTCCCTACGAGCAGTACTTC.

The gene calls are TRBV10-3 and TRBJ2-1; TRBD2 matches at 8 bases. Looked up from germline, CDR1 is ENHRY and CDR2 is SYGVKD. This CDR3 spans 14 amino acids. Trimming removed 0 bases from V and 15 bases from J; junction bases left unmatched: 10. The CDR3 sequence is CAISESRIAGNWFF. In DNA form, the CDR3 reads TGTGCCATCAGTGAGTCGCGGATAGCGGGAAACTGGTTCTTC.

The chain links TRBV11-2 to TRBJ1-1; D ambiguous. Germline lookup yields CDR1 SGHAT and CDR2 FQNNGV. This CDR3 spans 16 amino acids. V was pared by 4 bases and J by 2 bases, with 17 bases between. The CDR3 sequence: CASSYQSLHSNTEAFF. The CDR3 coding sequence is TGTGCCAGCAGCTACCAGAGTCTACACTCTAACACTGAAGCTTTCTTT. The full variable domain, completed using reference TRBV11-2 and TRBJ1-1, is EAGVAQSPRYKIIEKRQSVAFWCNPISGHATLYWYQQILGQGPKLLIQFQNNGVVDDSQLPKDRFSAERLKGVDSTLKIQPAKLEDSAVYLCASSYQSLHSNTEAFFGQGTRLTVV.

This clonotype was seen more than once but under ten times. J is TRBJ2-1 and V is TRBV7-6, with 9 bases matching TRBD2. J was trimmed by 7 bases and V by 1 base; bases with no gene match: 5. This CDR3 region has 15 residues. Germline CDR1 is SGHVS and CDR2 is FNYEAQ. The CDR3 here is CASSLVAGARNEQFF. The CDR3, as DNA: TGTGCCAGCAGCTTAGTAGCGGGAGCTAGAAATGAGCAGTTCTTC.

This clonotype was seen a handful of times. The chain's CDR3 is CASSVEGGDTYEQYF. CDR3 DNA: TGTGCCAGCAGCGTAGAAGGAGGGGACACCTACGAGCAGTACTTC. This chain uses TRBV9 with TRBJ2-7; D possibly uses TRBD1 or TRBD2 (6 bases each). This CDR3 comprises 15 residues. Germline loops: CDR1 SGDLS, CDR2 YYNGEE. V lost 0 bases, J lost 2 bases, and 12 bases lay in between.

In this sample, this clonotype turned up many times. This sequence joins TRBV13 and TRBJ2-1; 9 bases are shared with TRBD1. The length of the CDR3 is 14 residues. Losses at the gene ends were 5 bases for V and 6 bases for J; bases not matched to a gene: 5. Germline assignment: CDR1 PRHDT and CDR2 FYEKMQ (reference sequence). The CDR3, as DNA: TGTGCCAGCAGCATGGGACAGGGAGGCAATGAGCAGTTCTTC. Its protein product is CASSMGQGGNEQFF.

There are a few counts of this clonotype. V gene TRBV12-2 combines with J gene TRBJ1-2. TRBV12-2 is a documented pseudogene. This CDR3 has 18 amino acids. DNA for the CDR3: TGTGCAAGTCGCTTAGTTCCGCGGGAAGGCTGGCCCCCAGGTGGCTACACCTTC. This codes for CASRLVPREGWPPGGYTF.

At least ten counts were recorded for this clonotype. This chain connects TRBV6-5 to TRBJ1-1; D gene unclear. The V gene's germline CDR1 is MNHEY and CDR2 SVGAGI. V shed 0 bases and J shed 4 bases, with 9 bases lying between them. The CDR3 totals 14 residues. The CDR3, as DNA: TGTGCCAGCAGTTACTCTGCAGGTTTCACTGAAGCTTTCTTT. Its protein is CASSYSAGFTEAFF.

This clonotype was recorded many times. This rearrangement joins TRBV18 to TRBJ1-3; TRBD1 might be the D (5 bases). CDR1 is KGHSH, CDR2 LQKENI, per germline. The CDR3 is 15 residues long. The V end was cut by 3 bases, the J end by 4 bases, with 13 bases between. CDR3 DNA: TGTGCCAGCTCACCCTCCGGCAGGGCCGGAAACACCATATATTTT. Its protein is CASSPSGRAGNTIYF.